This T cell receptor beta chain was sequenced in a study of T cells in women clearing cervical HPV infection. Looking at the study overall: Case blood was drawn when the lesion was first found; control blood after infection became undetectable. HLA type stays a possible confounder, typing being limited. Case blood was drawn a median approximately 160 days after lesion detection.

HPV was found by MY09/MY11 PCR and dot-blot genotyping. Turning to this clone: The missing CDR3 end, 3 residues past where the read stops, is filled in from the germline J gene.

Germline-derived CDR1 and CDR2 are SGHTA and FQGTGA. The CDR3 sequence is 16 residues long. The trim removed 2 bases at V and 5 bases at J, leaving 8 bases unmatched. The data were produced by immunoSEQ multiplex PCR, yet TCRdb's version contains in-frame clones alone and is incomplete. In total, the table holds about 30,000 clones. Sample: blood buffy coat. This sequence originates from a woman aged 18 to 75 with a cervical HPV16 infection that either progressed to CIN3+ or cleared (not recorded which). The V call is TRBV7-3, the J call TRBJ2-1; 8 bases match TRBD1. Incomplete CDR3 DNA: TGTGCCAGCAGCTTAGGGGCAGGGGGCGCGCACAATGAG. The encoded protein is CASSLGAGGAHNE. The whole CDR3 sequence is CASSLGAGGAHNEQFF.